This T cell receptor (beta chain) appears in the sequencing data of a study of blood T cell repertoires in COVID-19. The V end lost 8 bases, the J end lost 4 bases, and 14 bases lay between the germline ends. The CDR3 contains 13 residues. The germline gives CDR1 MNHEY, CDR2 SMNVEV (reference sequence). The method was immunoSEQ multiplex PCR; TCRdb's version includes in-frame clones alone and lacks a portion of them. This repertoire shows some 260,000 clones, more than 70% found once; its top ten account for 2.1%. This chain uses TRBV27 with TRBJ1-2; D is perhaps TRBD1 (6 bases). The receptor was derived from a woman between 40 and 50 years old who had recovered from COVID-19. Sequencing used peripheral blood. CDR3: CASGTDRLYGYTF. CDR3 nucleotides: TGTGCCAGCGGAACCGACAGGCTCTATGGCTACACCTTC.